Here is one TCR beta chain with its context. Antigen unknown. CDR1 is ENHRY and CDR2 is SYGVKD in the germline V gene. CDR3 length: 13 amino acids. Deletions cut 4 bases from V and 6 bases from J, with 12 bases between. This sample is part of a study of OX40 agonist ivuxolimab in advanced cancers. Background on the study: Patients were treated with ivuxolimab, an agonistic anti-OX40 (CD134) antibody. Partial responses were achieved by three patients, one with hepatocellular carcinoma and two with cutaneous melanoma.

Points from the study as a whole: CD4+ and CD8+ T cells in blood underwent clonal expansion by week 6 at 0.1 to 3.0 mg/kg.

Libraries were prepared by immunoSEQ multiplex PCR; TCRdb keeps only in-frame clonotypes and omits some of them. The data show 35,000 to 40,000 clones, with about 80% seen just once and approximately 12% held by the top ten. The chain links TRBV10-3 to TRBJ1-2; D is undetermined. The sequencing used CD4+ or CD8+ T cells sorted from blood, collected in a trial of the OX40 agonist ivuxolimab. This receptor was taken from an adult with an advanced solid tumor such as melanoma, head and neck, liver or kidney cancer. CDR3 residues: CAISAAGWDGYTF. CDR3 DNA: TGTGCCATCAGTGCAGCCGGGTGGGATGGCTACACCTTC.